The sequence of this T cell receptor beta chain was determined in a study of blood T cells in healthy people across ages. The use of a sample-barcoded 5' primer and a J-beta primer mix characterized a second PCR of about 7 to 12 cycles. Every cDNA molecule bore a tag from a template-switch adaptor containing 12 random nucleotides. TCRdb reanalysed the 5' RACE reads using MiXCR and keeps one entry per CDR3 protein. The sample lists some 940,000 distinct CDR3 sequences; about 28% were seen once. Details on this clonotype: Antigen unknown.

Study-wide results and caveats: Researchers said unsorted PBMCs prevented a conclusive naive versus antigen-experienced comparison. Researchers deemed the diversity estimates from one million T cells underestimates.

Isolation per sample recovered at least 7 million PBMCs. Trimming stripped 2 bases from V and 11 bases from J, with 10 bases between. The germline V gene has CDR1 SGHTA and CDR2 FQGNSA. This CDR3 has 13 amino acids. Separately, the same data were catalogued under a study of T cells of mothers and their children.

Sequencing was performed on blood. This chain links TRBV7-2 with TRBJ1-6; D perhaps matches TRBD1 (6 bases). The sequence was collected from a woman in her 40s in good health. DNA of the CDR3: TGTGCCAGCAGCTTACACAGGGCTACACCCCTCCACTTT. Protein product: CASSLHRATPLHF.